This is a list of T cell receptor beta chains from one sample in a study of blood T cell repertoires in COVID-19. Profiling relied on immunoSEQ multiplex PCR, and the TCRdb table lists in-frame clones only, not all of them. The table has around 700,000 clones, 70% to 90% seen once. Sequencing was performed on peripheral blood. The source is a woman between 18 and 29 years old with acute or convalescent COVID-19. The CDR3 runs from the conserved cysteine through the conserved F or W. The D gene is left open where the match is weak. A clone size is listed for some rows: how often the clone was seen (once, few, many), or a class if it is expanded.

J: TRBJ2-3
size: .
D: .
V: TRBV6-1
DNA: TGTGCCAGCAGTGAAGTTGCCGGGGGACGAGGCACAGATACGCAGTATTTT
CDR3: CASSEVAGGRGTDTQYF

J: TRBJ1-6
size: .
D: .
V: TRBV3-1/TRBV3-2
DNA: TGTGCCAGCAGCAACTGGAATTCACCCCTCCACTTT
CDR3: CASSNWNSPLHF

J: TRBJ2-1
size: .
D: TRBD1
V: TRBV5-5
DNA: TGTGCCAGCAGCTGGTCGGGACAGTTCAATGAGCAGTTCTTC
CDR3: CASSWSGQFNEQFF

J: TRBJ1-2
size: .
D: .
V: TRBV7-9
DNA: TGTGCCAGCAGCTTCCTGGAGAGCTATGGCTACACCTTC
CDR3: CASSFLESYGYTF

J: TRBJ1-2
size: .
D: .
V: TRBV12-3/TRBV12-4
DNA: TGTGCCAGCAGCTCAGTGGGGGCCTATGGCTACACCTTC
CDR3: CASSSVGAYGYTF

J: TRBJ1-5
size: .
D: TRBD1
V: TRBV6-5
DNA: TGTGCCAGCACGGACAGGGAAGGTCAGCCCCAGCATTTT
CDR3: CASTDREGQPQHF

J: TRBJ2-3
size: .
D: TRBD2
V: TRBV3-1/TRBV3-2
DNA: TGTGCCAGCAGCCAAGAGAGGTCTAGCGGGGGGGCAGGGGATACGCAGTATTTT
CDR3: CASSQERSSGGAGDTQYF

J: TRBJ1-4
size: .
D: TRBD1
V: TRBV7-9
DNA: TGTGCCAGCAGCCCCGGGGACAGGGTTTATGAAAAACTGTTTTTT
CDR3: CASSPGDRVYEKLFF

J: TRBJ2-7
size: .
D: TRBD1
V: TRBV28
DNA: TGTGCCAGCAGGGATGGACAGGGTATTTTCTACGAGCAGTACTTC
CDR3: CASRDGQGIFYEQYF

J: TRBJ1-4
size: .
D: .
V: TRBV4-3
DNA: TGCGCCAGCAGCCAAAGCATACAGGTTAATGAAAAACTGTTTTTT
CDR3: CASSQSIQVNEKLFF

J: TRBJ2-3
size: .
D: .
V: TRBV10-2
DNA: TGCGCCAGCAGTGACAGGACTAGCACAGATACGCAGTATTTT
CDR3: CASSDRTSTDTQYF

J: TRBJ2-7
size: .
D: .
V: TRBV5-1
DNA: TGCGCCAGCACCGGACAGGGAGGGTACGAGCAGTACTTC
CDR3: CASTGQGGYEQYF

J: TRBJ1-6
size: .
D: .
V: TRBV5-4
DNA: TGTGCCAGCAGAACAGGGCCTAATTCACCCCTCCACTTT
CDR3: CASRTGPNSPLHF

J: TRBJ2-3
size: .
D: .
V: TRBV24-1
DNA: TGTGCCACCAGTGAACACAGGGCCGGCGGGACAGATACGCAGTATTTT
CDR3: CATSEHRAGGTDTQYF

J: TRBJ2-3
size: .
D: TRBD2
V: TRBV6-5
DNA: TGTGCCAGCACGCGGGGGGACCCTAGCACAGATACGCAGTATTTT
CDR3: CASTRGDPSTDTQYF

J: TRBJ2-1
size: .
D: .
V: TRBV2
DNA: TGTGCCAGCCGGGGGGCACCCAACGGTGAGCAGTTCTTC
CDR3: CASRGAPNGEQFF

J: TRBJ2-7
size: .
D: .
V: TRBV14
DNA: TGTGCCAGCAGCCTAACAGACAGCCCCTACGAGCAGTACTTC
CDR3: CASSLTDSPYEQYF

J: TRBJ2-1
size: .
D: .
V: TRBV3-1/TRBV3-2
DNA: TGTGCCAGCAGCCACCGGGTCAATGAGCAGTTCTTC
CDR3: CASSHRVNEQFF

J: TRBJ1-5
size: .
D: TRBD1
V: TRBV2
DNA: TGTGCCAGCAGAGAATTACGGACAGACCAGGGGGGCAATCAGCCCCAGCATTTT
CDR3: CASRELRTDQGGNQPQHF

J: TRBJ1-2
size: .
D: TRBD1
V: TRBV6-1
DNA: TGTGCCAGCAGCGAAGGGACAGGGGGTGGCTATGGCTACACCTTC
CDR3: CASSEGTGGGYGYTF

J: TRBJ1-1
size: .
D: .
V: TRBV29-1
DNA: TGCAGCGTTGGTAGTGAAGCTTTCTTT
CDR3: CSVGSEAFF

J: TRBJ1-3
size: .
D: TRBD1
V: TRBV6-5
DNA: TGTGCCAGCAGCTACAGGGGCTCTGGAAACACCATATATTTT
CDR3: CASSYRGSGNTIYF

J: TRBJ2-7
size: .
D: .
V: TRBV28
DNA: TGTGCCAGCAGTTTACGGTGGTACGAGCAGTACTTC
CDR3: CASSLRWYEQYF

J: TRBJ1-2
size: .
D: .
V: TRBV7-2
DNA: TGTGCCAGCAGCCGCCGGGGGGATTCCAACTATGGCTACACCTTC
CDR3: CASSRRGDSNYGYTF

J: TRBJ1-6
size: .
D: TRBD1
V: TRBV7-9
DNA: TGTGCCAGCAGCTGGGGACAGGGTTCACCCCTCCACTTT
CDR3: CASSWGQGSPLHF

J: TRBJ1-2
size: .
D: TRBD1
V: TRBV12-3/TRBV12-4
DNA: TGTGCCAGCAGTTTAGGACAGGGTAGCGGCTACACCTTC
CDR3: CASSLGQGSGYTF

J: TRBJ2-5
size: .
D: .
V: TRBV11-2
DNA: TGTGCCAGCAGCCCGGTTAGGGGGACCTGGGAGACCCAGTACTTC
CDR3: CASSPVRGTWETQYF

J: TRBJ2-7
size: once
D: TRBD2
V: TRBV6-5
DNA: TGTGCCAGCAGTTACGCGGGCCGCGGGGGTGGTTACGAGCAGTACTTC
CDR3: CASSYAGRGGGYEQYF

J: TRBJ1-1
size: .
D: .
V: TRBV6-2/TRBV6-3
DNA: TGTGCCAGCAGTTACTTGGCAGTTAACACTGAAGCTTTCTTT
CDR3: CASSYLAVNTEAFF

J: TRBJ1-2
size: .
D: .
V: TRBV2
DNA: TGTGCCAGCAGTGGGGAGTCGAGCTATGGCTACACCTTC
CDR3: CASSGESSYGYTF

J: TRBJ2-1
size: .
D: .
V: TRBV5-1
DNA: TGCGCCAGCAGCTTGGTCTTAGGGGGCAATGAGCAGTTCTTC
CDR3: CASSLVLGGNEQFF

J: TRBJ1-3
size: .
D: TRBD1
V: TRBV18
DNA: TGTGCCAGCTCACCCCCTGACAGGGTGCTAGGAAACACCATATATTTT
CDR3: CASSPPDRVLGNTIYF

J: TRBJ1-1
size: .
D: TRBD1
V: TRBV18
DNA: TGTGCCAGCTCACCCGTGAGACAAGCCAAAACAGGGGCCACTGAAGCTTTCTTT
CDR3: CASSPVRQAKTGATEAFF

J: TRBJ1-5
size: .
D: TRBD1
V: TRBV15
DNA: TGTGCCACCACCCCGGCCCAGGGGGCAGGTCAGCCCCAGCATTTT
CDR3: CATTPAQGAGQPQHF

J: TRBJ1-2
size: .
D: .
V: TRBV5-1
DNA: TGCGCCAGCAGCTTAGGCTCGGGTGGTGGCTACACCTTC
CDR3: CASSLGSGGGYTF

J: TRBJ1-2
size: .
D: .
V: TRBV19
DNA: TGTGCCAGTAGGAACAGTCCTAACTATGGCTACACCTTC
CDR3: CASRNSPNYGYTF

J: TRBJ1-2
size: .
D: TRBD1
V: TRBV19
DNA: TGTGCCAGTAGTATAAGGGACAGGCCTAACTATGGCTACACCTTC
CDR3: CASSIRDRPNYGYTF

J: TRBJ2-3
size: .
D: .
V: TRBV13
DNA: TGTGCCAGCAGCCCACCCCGGCTAGCAAGCACAGATACGCAGTATTTT
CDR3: CASSPPRLASTDTQYF

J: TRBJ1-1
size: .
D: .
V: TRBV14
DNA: TGTGCCAGCAGCCAATGGGGAAGGGGACGGGGGGTGGAAGCTTTCTTT
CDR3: CASSQWGRGRGVEAFF

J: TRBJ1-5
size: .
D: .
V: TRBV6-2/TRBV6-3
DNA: TGTGCCAGCAGCCACCTAGCCAACGCCAGGACGATAAATCAGCCCCAGCATTTT
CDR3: CASSHLANARTINQPQHF